These 5 T cell receptor beta chains share one sample of origin, sequenced in a study of technical replicates of blood from a handful of donors. Repertoires were generated with immunoSEQ multiplex PCR, while TCRdb's copy carries only in-frame clones and drops some. The data hold more than 90,000 clones, with almost 97% observed a single time. The specimen sequenced was T cells isolated from PBMCs. Every receptor here comes from a human donor in good health.

The rearrangement uses TRBV19 and TRBJ1-5; D gene uncertain. CDR3 length equals 13 residues. V lost 4 bases and J 5 bases, leaving 9 bases between the germline ends. Germline values: CDR1 LNHDA, CDR2 SQIVND (reference sequence). The CDR3 region is CASSTTIDQPQHF. The CDR3 region has the DNA TGTGCCAGTAGTACTACGATAGATCAGCCCCAGCATTTT.

The chain uses TRBV2 and TRBJ2-5; the D gene is possibly TRBD1 (6 bases). The germline gives CDR1 SNHLY, CDR2 FYNNEI. Trimming shortened V by 6 bases and J by 4 bases, and 12 bases separated the two germline ends. The CDR3 is 13 amino acids. CDR3 in DNA: TGTGCCAGCAGGGAGACAGGAGGAGAGACCCAGTACTTC. Protein product: CASRETGGETQYF. The full variable domain, with the rest looked up from reference TRBV2 and TRBJ2-5, is EPEVTQTPSHQVTQMGQEVILRCVPISNHLYFYWYRQILGQKVEFLVSFYNNEISEKSEIFDDQFSVERPDGSNFTLKIRSTKLEDSAMYFCASRETGGETQYFGPGTRLLVL.

The chain recombines TRBV2 with TRBJ2-7, with 11 bases fitting TRBD2. CDR1 and CDR2 from the germline V gene are SNHLY and FYNNEI. CDR3 length: 17 amino acids. The V and J ends lost 3 bases and 4 bases, in that order; junction bases with no gene match: 11. CDR3 protein: CASSDTTSGSQLYEQYF. DNA of the CDR3: TGTGCCAGCAGTGACACAACTAGCGGGAGTCAGCTTTACGAGCAGTACTTC.

This chain uses TRBV6-5 with TRBJ1-1; D gene ambiguous. The CDR3 consists of 13 residues. The germline CDR1 and CDR2 sequences are MNHEY and SVGAGI. V gave up 6 bases and J gave up 0 bases, with 8 bases separating them. The CDR3 bases are TGTGCCAGCAGCCCCAACATGAACACTGAAGCTTTCTTT. This codes for CASSPNMNTEAFF.

This chain connects TRBV9 to TRBJ1-2, with a tentative D call TRBD1 (6 bases). The germline gives CDR1 SGDLS, CDR2 YYNGEE. The CDR3 is 16 residues long. V gave up 0 bases and J gave up 6 bases, with 18 bases separating them. The CDR3 loop reads CASSVVVGGRSNGYTF. The CDR3 coding sequence is TGTGCCAGCAGCGTAGTCGTAGGGGGACGTTCGAATGGCTACACCTTC.